The T cell receptor beta chain described here comes from a study of blood T cell repertoires in COVID-19. The overall study: Some COVID-19 samples were acute and others convalescent; all came from the United States, Italy and Spain. T cells, B-cell-depleted T cells, or PBMCs supplied cDNA or gDNA.

Method: immunoSEQ multiplex PCR; TCRdb's copy keeps in-frame clones and lacks some. The profile shows about 87,000 clones, about nine tenths of them singletons. Seattle patient enrollment occurred during active infection, with longitudinal follow-up thereafter. Germline V gene data show CDR1 as SGHRS and CDR2 as YFSETQ. The CDR3 consists of 14 residues. V was pared by 4 bases and J by 3 bases, with 10 bases between. The TCR comes from a man aged 18 to 29 with COVID-19, enrolled during active disease. This rearrangement joins TRBV5-1 to TRBJ2-2; the D is unclear. Sequenced material: peripheral blood. The chain's CDR3 is CASSMSGHTGELFF. CDR3 nucleotides: TGCGCCAGCAGCATGTCCGGTCACACCGGGGAGCTGTTTTTT. The variable domain in full, completed from reference TRBV5-1 and TRBJ2-2, reads KAGVTQTPRYLIKTRGQQVTLSCSPISGHRSVSWYQQTPGQGLQFLFEYFSETQRNKGNFPGRFSGRQFSNSRSEMNVSTLELGDSALYLCASSMSGHTGELFFGEGSRLTVL.